The 14 T cell receptor beta chains below all came from one sample that was sequenced in a study of cytomegalovirus exposure and HLA in healthy donors. Both 60 Vbeta primers and 13 Jbeta primers went into the PCR. TCRdb keeps only in-frame clones here, not all; method: immunoSEQ multiplex PCR. The sample shows 4,700 or so clones, roughly 80% of them seen only once. Sequences were obtained from PBMCs. Every receptor here comes from a woman in her forties in good health and CMV-seropositive.

This clone was observed a handful of times. The chain uses TRBV9 and TRBJ1-4, with 7 bases identical to TRBD1. J was trimmed by 8 bases and V by 3 bases; bases with no gene match: 4. In germline, CDR1 is SGDLS, CDR2 YYNGEE. The CDR3 has 13 residues. The CDR3: CASSGGQTEKLFF. CDR3 coding DNA: TGTGCCAGCAGCGGGGGACAGACGGAAAAACTGTTTTTT.

A remark on this clone: This same CDR3 is encoded by further DNA sequences in the sample. J is TRBJ2-7 and V is TRBV6-5; TRBD2 agrees at 10 bases. Germline CDR1 and CDR2: MNHEY and SVGAGI. V gave up 0 bases and J gave up 2 bases; unmatched junction bases: 4. The CDR3 runs to 16 residues. The DNA for the CDR3 is TGTGCCAGCAGTTACTCCACTAGCGGGATCACCTACGAGCAGTACTTC. Protein sequence: CASSYSTSGITYEQYF.

The table lists this clone with a few counts. The V and J genes are TRBV29-1 and TRBJ2-3; 12 nucleotides match TRBD2. The CDR3 runs to 14 residues. With V trimmed by 4 bases and J by 9 bases, 8 bases remained unmatched. In germline, CDR1 is SQVTM, CDR2 ANQGSEA. The CDR3 spells CSVGASGGAGTQYF. For the CDR3, the DNA is TGCAGCGTTGGGGCTAGCGGGGGGGCGGGAACGCAGTATTTT.

The genes are TRBV25-1 and TRBJ1-1; TRBD1 is a possible D gene (5 bases). V lost 7 bases and J 8 bases, leaving 14 bases between the germline ends. Germline V gene lookup returns CDR1 MGHDK and CDR2 SYGVNS. This CDR3 contains 12 residues. This CDR3 is CASKGPDQEAFF. For the CDR3, the DNA is TGTGCCAGCAAGGGGCCCGATCAGGAAGCTTTCTTT.

Written as DNA, the CDR3 is TGCAGCGTTGAAGACGTAGGGGGCTTCCACAATGAGCAGTTCTTC. Translated, it gives CSVEDVGGFHNEQFF. This chain uses TRBV29-1 with TRBJ2-1, with TRBD1 identical over 7 bases. CDR1 and CDR2 from the germline V gene are SQVTM and ANQGSEA. V shed 0 bases, J shed 5 bases, and the junction held 7 bases outside the gene matches. The CDR3 sequence is 15 residues long.

CDR3 DNA sequence: TGTGCCAGCAGCTTAGGAACAGGAACTGAAGCTTTCTTT. Its protein is CASSLGTGTEAFF. The chain links TRBV7-6 to TRBJ1-1; D is perhaps TRBD1 (5 bases). This CDR3 spans 13 amino acids. Deletions cut 1 base from V and 5 bases from J, with 8 bases between. Germline V CDR1 and CDR2: SGHVS, FNYEAQ.

The rearrangement joins TRBV30 to TRBJ1-4; D gene uncertain. The CDR3 extends over 14 amino acids. V shed 2 bases and J shed 8 bases, with 15 bases lying between them. Germline V gene lookup returns CDR1 GTSNPN and CDR2 SVGIG (reference sequence). The CDR3 DNA is TGTGCCTGGAGTTATTGGTACCCGAGGGAAAAACTGTTTTTT. Its protein is CAWSYWYPREKLFF.

This chain connects TRBV13 to TRBJ2-3; 11 nucleotides line up with TRBD2. This CDR3 has 16 residues. Germline CDR1 and CDR2: PRHDT and FYEKMQ (reference sequence). The J segment lost 4 bases and the V segment lost 2 bases, leaving 5 bases of the junction unmatched. The CDR3 sequence is CASSLRLAGGADTQYF. CDR3 DNA: TGTGCCAGCAGCTTACGATTAGCGGGAGGGGCAGATACGCAGTATTTT.

The V and J genes are TRBV6-4 and TRBJ2-5; 8 positions agree with TRBD1. CDR1 and CDR2 (germline): MRHNA, SNTAGT. CDR3 length equals 13 residues. V gave up 6 bases and J gave up 3 bases; unmatched junction bases: 3. CDR3 nucleotides: TGTGCCAGCAGCGCGACAGGGGAAGAGACCCAGTACTTC. It encodes CASSATGEETQYF.

The chain links TRBV5-1 to TRBJ1-2; D perhaps matches TRBD1 (5 bases). Germline V lookup: CDR1 SGHRS, CDR2 YFSETQ. Trimming pared 1 base from V and 0 bases from J, leaving 7 bases between. The CDR3 runs 14 residues. In DNA, the CDR3 is TGCGCCAGCAGCTTGATAGGGGCTAACTATGGCTACACCTTC. It yields the protein CASSLIGANYGYTF.

The genes are TRBV30 and TRBJ1-5, with TRBD1 as a possible D gene (5 bases). The CDR3 loop spans 14 amino acids. V was shortened by 1 base and J by 4 bases, with 11 bases between the two germline ends. Germline V CDR1 and CDR2: GTSNPN, SVGIG (reference sequence). The CDR3 is CAWSGSTENQPQHF. CDR3 sequence (DNA): TGTGCCTGGAGTGGGTCGACAGAGAATCAGCCCCAGCATTTT.

V is TRBV18 and J is TRBJ1-1; D remains unclear. The CDR3 totals 15 residues. The germline V gene has CDR1 KGHSH and CDR2 LQKENI. Deletions cut 6 bases from V and 1 base from J, with 15 bases between. CDR3 coding DNA: TGTGCCAGCTCGTCCTTCGAGGCAAGGAACACTGAAGCTTTCTTT. Translated, it gives CASSSFEARNTEAFF.

V and J are TRBV29-1 and TRBJ1-4; D not certain. Germline V CDR1 and CDR2: SQVTM, ANQGSEA. V lost 1 base and J 7 bases, leaving 13 bases between the germline ends. This CDR3 is built from 14 residues. The chain's CDR3 is CSVEGGFVGEKLFF. The CDR3 DNA reads TGCAGCGTTGAAGGAGGGTTTGTCGGTGAAAAACTGTTTTTT.

The chain couples TRBV30 to TRBJ1-5; 8 bases are a match to TRBD1. Germline loops: CDR1 GTSNPN, CDR2 SVGIG (reference sequence). J gave up 5 bases and V 1 base, and 1 base lay outside the gene matches. The CDR3 has 13 residues. The CDR3 DNA follows: TGTGCCTGGAGTGGACAGGGGTATCAGCCCCAGCATTTT. Protein product: CAWSGQGYQPQHF.